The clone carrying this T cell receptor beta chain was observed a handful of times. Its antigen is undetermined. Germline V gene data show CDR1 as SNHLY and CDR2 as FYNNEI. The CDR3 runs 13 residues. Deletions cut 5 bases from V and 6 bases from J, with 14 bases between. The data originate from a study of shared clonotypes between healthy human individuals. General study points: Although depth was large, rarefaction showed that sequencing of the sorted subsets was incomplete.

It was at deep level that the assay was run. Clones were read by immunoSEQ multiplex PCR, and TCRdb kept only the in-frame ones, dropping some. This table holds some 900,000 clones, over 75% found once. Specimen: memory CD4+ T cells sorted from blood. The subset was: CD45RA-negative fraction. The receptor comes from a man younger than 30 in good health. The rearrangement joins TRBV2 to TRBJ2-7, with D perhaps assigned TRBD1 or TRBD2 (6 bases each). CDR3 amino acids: CASSTRGAAEQYF. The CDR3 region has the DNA TGTGCCAGCAGTACAAGGGGGGCCGCCGAGCAGTACTTC.